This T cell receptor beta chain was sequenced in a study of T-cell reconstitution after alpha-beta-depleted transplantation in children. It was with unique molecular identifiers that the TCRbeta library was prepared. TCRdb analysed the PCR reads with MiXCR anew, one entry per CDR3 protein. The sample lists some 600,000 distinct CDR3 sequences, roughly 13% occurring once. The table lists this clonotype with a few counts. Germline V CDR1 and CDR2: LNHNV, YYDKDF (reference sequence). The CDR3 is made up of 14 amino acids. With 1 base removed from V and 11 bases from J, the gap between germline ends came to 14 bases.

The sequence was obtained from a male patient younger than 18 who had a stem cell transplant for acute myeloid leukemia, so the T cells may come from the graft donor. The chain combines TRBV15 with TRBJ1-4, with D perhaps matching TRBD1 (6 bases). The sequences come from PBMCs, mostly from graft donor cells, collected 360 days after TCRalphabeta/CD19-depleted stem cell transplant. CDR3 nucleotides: TGTGCCACCAGCAGAGTGGCAGGGGAGGGCAAACTGTTTTTT. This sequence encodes CATSRVAGEGKLFF.